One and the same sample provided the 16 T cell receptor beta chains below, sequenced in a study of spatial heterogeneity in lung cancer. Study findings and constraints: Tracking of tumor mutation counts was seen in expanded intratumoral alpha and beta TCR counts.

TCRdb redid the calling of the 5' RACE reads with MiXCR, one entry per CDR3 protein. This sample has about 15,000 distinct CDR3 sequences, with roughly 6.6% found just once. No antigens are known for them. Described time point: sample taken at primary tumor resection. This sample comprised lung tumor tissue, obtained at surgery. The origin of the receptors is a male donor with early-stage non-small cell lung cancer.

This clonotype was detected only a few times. The CDR3 bases are TGTGCCAGCAGCCCGCCCAGGAAGGGTGGCACCGGGGAGCTGTTTTTT. Amino acids: CASSPPRKGGTGELFF. This chain connects TRBV5-4 to TRBJ2-2; D remains ambiguous. Germline V CDR1 and CDR2: SGHNT, YYREEE (reference sequence). The CDR3 length is 16 residues. V gave up 4 bases and J gave up 4 bases, with 17 bases separating them.

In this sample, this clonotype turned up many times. CDR3 sequence: CATSRDQLSTDTQYF. The CDR3, as DNA: TGTGCCACCAGCAGAGACCAGCTTAGCACAGATACGCAGTATTTT. The chain carries TRBV15 and TRBJ2-3; D is unclear. The germline V gene encodes CDR1 LNHNV and CDR2 YYDKDF (reference sequence). V was pared by 0 bases and J by 0 bases, with 7 bases between. This CDR3 comprises 15 residues.

CDR3 DNA: TGCAGTGCTAGACGTAGCGGGGGGGACACAGATACGCAGTATTTT. Its protein is CSARRSGGDTDTQYF. V usage is TRBV20-1 and J usage is TRBJ2-3; 11 bases fit TRBD2. The trim removed 2 bases at V and 2 bases at J, leaving 3 bases unmatched. Germline V CDR1 and CDR2: DFQATT, SNEGSKA (reference sequence). The CDR3 runs 15 residues.

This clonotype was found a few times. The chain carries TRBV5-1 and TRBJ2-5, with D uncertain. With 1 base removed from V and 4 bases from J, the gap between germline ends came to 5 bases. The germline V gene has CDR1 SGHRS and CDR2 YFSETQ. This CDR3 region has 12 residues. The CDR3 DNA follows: TGCGCCAGCAGCTTGCCGGCAGAGACCCAGTACTTC. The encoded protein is CASSLPAETQYF.

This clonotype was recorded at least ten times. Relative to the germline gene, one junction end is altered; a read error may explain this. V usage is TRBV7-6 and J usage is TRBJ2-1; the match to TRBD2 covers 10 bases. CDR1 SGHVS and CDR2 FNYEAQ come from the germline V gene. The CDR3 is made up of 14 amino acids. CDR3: CASSLAGVGDEQFF. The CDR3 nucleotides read TGTGCCAGCAGCCTAGCGGGAGTAGGTGATGAGCAGTTCTTC.

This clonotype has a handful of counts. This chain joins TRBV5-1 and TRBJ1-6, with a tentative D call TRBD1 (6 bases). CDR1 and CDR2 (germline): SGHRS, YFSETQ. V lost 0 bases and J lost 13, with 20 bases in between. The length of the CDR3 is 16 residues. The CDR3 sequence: CASSLEGGLGKTPLHF. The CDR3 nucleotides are TGCGCCAGCAGCTTGGAGGGGGGACTGGGGAAGACGCCCCTCCACTTT.

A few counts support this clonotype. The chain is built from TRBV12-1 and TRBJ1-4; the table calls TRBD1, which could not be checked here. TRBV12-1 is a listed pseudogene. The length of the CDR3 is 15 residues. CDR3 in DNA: TGTGCCAGCAGCTCCCGACAGGGGCCGTATGAAAAACTGTTTTTT. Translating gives CASSSRQGPYEKLFF.

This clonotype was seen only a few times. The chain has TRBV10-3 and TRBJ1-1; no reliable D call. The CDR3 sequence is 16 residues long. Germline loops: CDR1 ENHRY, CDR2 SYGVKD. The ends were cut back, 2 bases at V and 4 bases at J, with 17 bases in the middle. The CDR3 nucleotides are TGTGCCATCAGTGAGGAGGTTCCCACCGGGAGCACTGAAGCTTTCTTT. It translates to CAISEEVPTGSTEAFF.

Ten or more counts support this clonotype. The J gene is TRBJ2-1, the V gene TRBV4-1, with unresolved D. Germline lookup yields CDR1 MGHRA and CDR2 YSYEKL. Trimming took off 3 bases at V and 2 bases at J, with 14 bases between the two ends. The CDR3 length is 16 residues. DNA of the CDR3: TGCGCCAGCAGCCATAGACCCTTAGAGGCCTACAATGAGCAGTTCTTC. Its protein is CASSHRPLEAYNEQFF.

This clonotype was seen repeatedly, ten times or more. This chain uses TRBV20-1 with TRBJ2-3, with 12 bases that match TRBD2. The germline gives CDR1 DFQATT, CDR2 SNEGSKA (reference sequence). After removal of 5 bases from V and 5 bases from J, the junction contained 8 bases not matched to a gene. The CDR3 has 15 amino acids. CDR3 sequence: CSAQTSGSGEDTQYF. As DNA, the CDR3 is TGCAGTGCTCAGACTAGCGGGAGTGGTGAAGATACGCAGTATTTT.

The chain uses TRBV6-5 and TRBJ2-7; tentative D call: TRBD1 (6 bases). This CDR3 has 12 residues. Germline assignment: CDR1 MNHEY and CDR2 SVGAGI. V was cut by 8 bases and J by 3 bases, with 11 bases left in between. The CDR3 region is CASVGTNYEQYF. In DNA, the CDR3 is TGTGCCAGCGTAGGGACAAACTACGAGCAGTACTTC.

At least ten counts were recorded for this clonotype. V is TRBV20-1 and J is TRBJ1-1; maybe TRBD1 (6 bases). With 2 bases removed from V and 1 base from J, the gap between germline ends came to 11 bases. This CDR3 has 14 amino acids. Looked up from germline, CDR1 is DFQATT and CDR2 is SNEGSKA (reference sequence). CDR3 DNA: TGCAGTGCTAGATTCTCGACAGGGAACACTGAAGCTTTCTTT. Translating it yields CSARFSTGNTEAFF.

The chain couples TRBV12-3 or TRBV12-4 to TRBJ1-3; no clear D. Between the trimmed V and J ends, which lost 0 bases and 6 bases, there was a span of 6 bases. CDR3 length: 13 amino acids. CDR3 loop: CASSLAALNTIYF. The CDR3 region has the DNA TGTGCCAGCAGTTTAGCAGCGCTAAACACCATATATTTT.

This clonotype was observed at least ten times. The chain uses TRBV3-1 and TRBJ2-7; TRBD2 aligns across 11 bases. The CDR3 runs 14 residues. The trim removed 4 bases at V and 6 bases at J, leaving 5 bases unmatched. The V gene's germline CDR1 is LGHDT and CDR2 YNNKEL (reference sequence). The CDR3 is CASSPGLAGREQYF. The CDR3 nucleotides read TGTGCCAGCAGCCCTGGACTAGCGGGCCGCGAGCAGTACTTC.

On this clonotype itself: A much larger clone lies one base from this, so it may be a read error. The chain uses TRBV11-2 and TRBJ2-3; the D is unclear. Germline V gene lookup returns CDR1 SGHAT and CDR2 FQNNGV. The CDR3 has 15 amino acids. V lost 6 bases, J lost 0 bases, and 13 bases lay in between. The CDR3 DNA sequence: TGTGCCAGCAGACAACAGATACTTAGCACAGATACGCAGTATTTT. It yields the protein CASRQQILSTDTQYF.

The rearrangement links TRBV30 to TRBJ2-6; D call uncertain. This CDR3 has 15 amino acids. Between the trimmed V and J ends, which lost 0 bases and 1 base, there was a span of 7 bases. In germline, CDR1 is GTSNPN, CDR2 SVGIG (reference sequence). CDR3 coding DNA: TGTGCCTGGAGTGTAAGTCTTTCTGGGGCCAACGTCCTGACTTTC. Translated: CAWSVSLSGANVLTF.